A single sample gave rise to the 29 T cell receptor beta chains below, sequenced in a study of shared clonotypes between healthy human individuals. Here immunoSEQ multiplex PCR was the method, and the copy in TCRdb shows in-frame clones only, minus some. The sample holds over a million clones, about 84% seen once. Sequencing was carried out using memory CD4+ T cells from PBMCs. Regarding subset: CD45RA-negative fraction. These receptors all come from a man aged 18 to 35 in good health. Some clones in this sample may be carry-over from other donors' samples.

The chain links TRBV27 to TRBJ2-5, with D hard to call. Germline loops: CDR1 MNHEY, CDR2 SMNVEV (reference sequence). Trimming removed 4 bases from V and 1 base from J, with 10 bases in between. This CDR3 spans 14 amino acids. As DNA, the CDR3 is TGTGCCAGCAGTTCCACCTGGGGCCAAGAGACCCAGTACTTC. Protein: CASSSTWGQETQYF.

V and J are TRBV7-2 and TRBJ2-5; no clear D. The V gene's germline CDR1 is SGHTA and CDR2 FQGNSA. Trimming removed 5 bases at V and 5 bases at J, with 12 bases between. The CDR3 covers 13 residues. The CDR3 bases are TGTGCCAGCAGCCGGTCCCCCGCGGAGACCCAGTACTTC. This sequence encodes CASSRSPAETQYF.

V usage is TRBV6-5 and J usage is TRBJ1-5; D is unresolved. Germline-derived CDR1 and CDR2 are MNHEY and SVGAGI. V was cut by 5 bases and J by 5 bases, with 13 bases left in between. The CDR3 extends over 14 amino acids. The CDR3 region is CASSPWGRDQPQHF. The CDR3 DNA sequence: TGTGCCAGCAGTCCCTGGGGTAGGGATCAGCCCCAGCATTTT.

V is TRBV5-6 and J is TRBJ2-5; TRBD2 might be the D (6 bases). The germline gives CDR1 SGHDT, CDR2 YYEEEE. The CDR3 has 14 amino acids. Trimming pared 4 bases from V and 5 bases from J, leaving 15 bases between. The CDR3 DNA follows: TGTGCCAGCAGCCCGGGACTCCATGAGGAGACCCAGTACTTC. It encodes CASSPGLHEETQYF.

V and J are TRBV29-1 and TRBJ2-1; D is undetermined. Trimming removed 4 bases at V and 8 bases at J, with 6 bases between. Per the germline V gene, CDR1 is SQVTM and CDR2 is ANQGSEA. The CDR3 is made up of 10 amino acids. The CDR3 DNA sequence: TGCAGCGTTGCTCCCGATGAGCAGTTCTTC. Protein sequence: CSVAPDEQFF.

The J gene is TRBJ1-5, the V gene TRBV10-1, with D maybe TRBD1 (5 bases). V was cut by 5 bases and J by 7 bases, with 12 bases left in between. Germline V CDR1 and CDR2: WNHNN, SYGVQD (reference sequence). The CDR3 has 13 residues. The CDR3 region is CASSSSGLQPQHF. CDR3 nucleotides: TGCGCCAGCAGTAGTTCGGGACTCCAGCCCCAGCATTTT.

This clone was counted once. Different DNA sequences within this sample yield the same CDR3. V usage is TRBV10-3 and J usage is TRBJ2-7; D may be TRBD1 (5 bases). V shed 5 bases and J shed 3 bases, with 17 bases lying between them. In germline, CDR1 is ENHRY, CDR2 SYGVKD. The CDR3 covers 15 residues. The chain's CDR3 is CAISKHDSLYYEQYF. In DNA form, the CDR3 reads TGTGCCATCAGTAAACACGACAGCCTATACTACGAGCAGTACTTC.

The genes are TRBV5-5 and TRBJ2-2, with D possibly being TRBD1 (5 bases). V was clipped by 6 bases and J by 4 bases, with 19 bases between them. This CDR3 contains 16 residues. Germline-derived CDR1 and CDR2 are SGHKS and YYEKEE (reference sequence). CDR3 nucleotides: TGTGCCAGCACCCCTCCGGGCAGGGTACGCACCGGGGAGCTGTTTTTT. Its protein is CASTPPGRVRTGELFF.

The chain links TRBV25-1 to TRBJ2-1; D is uncertain. Trimming left V 7 bases short and J 10 bases short, with 17 bases between. Germline CDR1 MGHDK, CDR2 SYGVNS. The CDR3 contains 13 residues. The chain's CDR3 is CASTSQDEGEQFF. For the CDR3, the DNA is TGTGCCAGCACCTCCCAGGATGAAGGGGAGCAGTTCTTC.

The chain is built from TRBV11-2 and TRBJ2-1; TRBD2 is a possible D gene (6 bases). Germline CDR1 and CDR2: SGHAT and FQNNGV. The CDR3 is 15 amino acids. Trimming removed 4 bases from V and 4 bases from J, with 14 bases in between. This CDR3 is CASSSPGLNYNEQFF. In DNA, the CDR3 is TGTGCCAGCAGCTCGCCGGGACTGAATTACAATGAGCAGTTCTTC.

Of note for this clone: A far larger clone is just one base off, so this is likely a read error. The genes are TRBV15 and TRBJ1-2; no reliable D call. The V and J ends lost 0 bases and 8 bases respectively, with 10 bases between them. Germline CDR1 and CDR2: LNHNV and YYDKDF (reference sequence). This CDR3 is 13 amino acids long. The DNA for the CDR3 is TGTGCCACCAGCAGAGATGAAGAGGAGGGCTACACCTTC. It codes for CATSRDEEEGYTF.

The gene calls are TRBV7-2 and TRBJ1-1, with a weak D call TRBD1 (5 bases). This CDR3 comprises 14 residues. The germline V and J ends were trimmed by 5 bases and 1 base, with 11 bases remaining between them. Germline V CDR1 and CDR2: SGHTA, FQGNSA. The CDR3 protein is CASSPGRWNTEAFF. For the CDR3, the DNA is TGTGCCAGCAGCCCGGGACGGTGGAACACTGAAGCTTTCTTT.

The chain employs TRBV4-3 and TRBJ2-3; no clear D. Per germline, CDR1 LGHNA and CDR2 YSLEER. The CDR3 is 15 residues long. V was shortened by 0 bases and J by 0 bases, with 7 bases between the two germline ends. CDR3 sequence (DNA): TGCGCCAGCAGCCAAGATCTGGCTAGCACAGATACGCAGTATTTT. It specifies CASSQDLASTDTQYF.

A few counts support this clone. The CDR3 region has the DNA TGTGCCAGCAGTTTATGGGTCAGGGGTGGCAATCAGCCCCAGCATTTT. Translation gives CASSLWVRGGNQPQHF. The rearrangement uses TRBV28 and TRBJ1-5; TRBD1 is a possible D gene (6 bases). The germline CDR1 and CDR2 sequences are MDHEN and SYDVKM. Trimming stripped 0 bases from V and 2 bases from J, with 11 bases between. The CDR3 has 16 amino acids.

The chain combines TRBV5-1 with TRBJ2-1, with 8 bases matching TRBD2. From germline, CDR1 is SGHRS and CDR2 YFSETQ. The CDR3 has 16 residues. With 2 bases clipped from V and 6 bases from J, the junction kept 10 bases outside the gene matches. CDR3 sequence (DNA): TGCGCCAGCAGCTTCTACGGGAGGGCCGGGGGCAATGAGCAGTTCTTC. This sequence encodes CASSFYGRAGGNEQFF.

The chain uses TRBV5-4 and TRBJ1-2; D perhaps matches TRBD1 (6 bases). The germline V gene has CDR1 SGHNT and CDR2 YYREEE (reference sequence). CDR3 length: 14 amino acids. V was cut by 4 bases and J by 2 bases, with 12 bases left in between. The CDR3 DNA follows: TGTGCCAGCAGCGCCTACAGGGTCAACTATGGCTACACCTTC. Its translation is CASSAYRVNYGYTF.

This clone was counted only a few times. The chain employs TRBV28 and TRBJ1-1; no clear D gene. This CDR3 spans 12 amino acids. Trimming shortened V by 9 bases and J by 2 bases, and 10 bases separated the two germline ends. Germline assignment: CDR1 MDHEN and CDR2 SYDVKM. The CDR3 protein is CASGLSNTEAFF. For the CDR3, the DNA is TGTGCCAGTGGACTGAGCAACACTGAAGCTTTCTTT.

This clone was counted a few times. This chain connects TRBV28 to TRBJ2-7, with D unresolved. This CDR3 comprises 13 residues. Germline V gene data show CDR1 as MDHEN and CDR2 as SYDVKM. With 7 bases removed from V and 1 base from J, the gap between germline ends came to 11 bases. The CDR3 sequence is CASTAGDSYEQYF. The CDR3 coding sequence is TGTGCCAGCACGGCAGGAGATTCCTACGAGCAGTACTTC.

A note on this clone: Different DNA sequences within this sample yield the same CDR3. This rearrangement joins TRBV7-3 to TRBJ2-3; possibly TRBD2 for D (5 bases). V was clipped by 5 bases and J by 0 bases, with 9 bases between them. This CDR3 contains 14 residues. In germline, CDR1 is SGHTA, CDR2 FQGTGA. The CDR3 loop is CASSLTGSTDTQYF. CDR3 nucleotide sequence: TGTGCCAGCAGCCTGACGGGAAGCACAGATACGCAGTATTTT.

Worth noting for this clone: Additional DNA sequences in this sample encode the identical CDR3. V usage is TRBV19 and J usage is TRBJ1-1; D not resolved. Germline V gene data show CDR1 as LNHDA and CDR2 as SQIVND (reference sequence). V was trimmed by 0 bases and J by 5 bases, leaving 4 bases between them. The CDR3 totals 12 residues. The CDR3 nucleotides read TGTGCCAGTAGTATAGATCTAACTGAAGCTTTCTTT. Protein product: CASSIDLTEAFF.

The rearrangement uses TRBV2 and TRBJ2-1; D may be TRBD1 (5 bases). Between the trimmed V and J ends, which lost 6 bases and 5 bases, there was a span of 11 bases. Germline V lookup: CDR1 SNHLY, CDR2 FYNNEI. The CDR3 is 13 residues long. CDR3 bases: TGTGCCAGCAGCCTGGGGCAGAACAATGAGCAGTTCTTC. This gives the protein CASSLGQNNEQFF.

A note on this clone: It differs at one base from a far larger clone, so likely a read error. This chain links TRBV2 with TRBJ1-2, with D hard to call. Germline V gives CDR1 SNHLY, CDR2 FYNNEI. CDR3 length equals 12 residues. Trimming pared 4 bases from V and 0 bases from J, leaving 3 bases between. The CDR3 sequence is CASSVSNYGYTF. The CDR3 DNA reads as TGTGCCAGCAGTGTCTCTAACTATGGCTACACCTTC.

Concerning this clone: The junction departs from germline at one end; a sequencing error may be responsible. V is TRBV5-1 and J is TRBJ2-1; 9 nucleotides agree with TRBD2. Germline V CDR1 and CDR2: SGHRS, YFSETQ. The CDR3 spans 16 residues. Here the CDR3 DNA reads TGCGCCAGCAGCTCAAAAGCGGGAGGATCCTTCAATGAGCAGTTCTTC. Protein sequence: CASSSKAGGSFNEQFF.

This clone has only a few counts. This chain joins TRBV6-5 and TRBJ2-5; no clear D. The J call may be faulty, since TRBJ2-7 better matches the DNA end. The CDR3 consists of 16 residues. Germline V lookup: CDR1 MNHEY, CDR2 SVGAGI. The CDR3 nucleotides are TGTGCCAGCAGTTACCCTGGCGGAGAAGTCGACTACGAGCAGTACTTC. It codes for CASSYPGGEVDYEQYF.

This chain uses TRBV29-1 with TRBJ1-2, with D possibly matching TRBD1 (6 bases). CDR3 size: 16 residues. Trimming left V 7 bases short and J 5 bases short, with 26 bases between. Germline CDR1 reads SQVTM; CDR2 reads ANQGSEA. The CDR3 here is CSAGGGPRPNIYGYTF. The DNA for the CDR3 is TGCAGCGCAGGTGGGGGCCCCAGGCCAAACATTTATGGCTACACCTTC.

This clone was seen more than once but under ten times. The chain has TRBV2 and TRBJ1-5; D gene ambiguous. Germline CDR1 is SNHLY and CDR2 is FYNNEI. The CDR3 runs to 13 residues. V shed 7 bases and J shed 2 bases, with 9 bases lying between them. In DNA form, the CDR3 reads TGTGCCAGCACCTCAGTTCGCAATCAGCCCCAGCATTTT. This codes for CASTSVRNQPQHF.

This clone was seen just once. The chain has TRBV5-1 and TRBJ1-1; D remains unclear. V lost 0 bases and J lost 1, with 10 bases in between. CDR3 length: 15 residues. Per germline, CDR1 SGHRS and CDR2 YFSETQ. The CDR3, as DNA: TGCGCCAGCAGCTTGGGCAGGTCCTCGAACACTGAAGCTTTCTTT. Protein product: CASSLGRSSNTEAFF.

The chain has TRBV28 and TRBJ1-2; perhaps TRBD1 as D (5 bases). CDR1 is MDHEN and CDR2 is SYDVKM in the germline V gene. This CDR3 spans 16 amino acids. The ends were cut back, 3 bases at V and 6 bases at J, with 20 bases in the middle. The DNA for the CDR3 is TGTGCCAGCAGTTTCGGAGGTTCCAGGGTACGGCATGGCTACACCTTC. It is translated as CASSFGGSRVRHGYTF.

The chain employs TRBV28 and TRBJ2-3, with D perhaps TRBD2 (5 bases). CDR3 size: 17 residues. V was clipped by 5 bases and J by 0 bases, with 18 bases between them. Germline CDR1 and CDR2: MDHEN and SYDVKM. The CDR3 here is CASSPTSGGSSTDTQYF. CDR3 bases: TGTGCCAGCAGTCCCACCTCTGGCGGGTCTAGCACAGATACGCAGTATTTT.